The clone carrying this T cell receptor beta chain was seen a few times. As yet, its antigen is unknown. This specimen comes from a study of T cell responses to AZD1222 COVID-19 vaccine. Generated by immunoSEQ multiplex PCR, the TCRdb table keeps only in-frame clones and is missing some. The sample holds 100,000 to 150,000 clones, approximately 91% seen once. Germline V gene sequence: CDR1 ENHRY, CDR2 SYGVKD. The CDR3 sequence is 12 residues long. V lost 6 bases to trimming and J lost 4 bases, with 4 bases between them. Broader study findings: Two doses of AZD1222 preceded a rise in Spike-specific TCR breadth and depth. Clonal diversity may have been underestimated in mostly white British donors. The peak T cell response came first, and repertoires were sampled only after it.

The material sequenced was peripheral blood, taken 28 days after the second AZD1222 dose. The clonotype was recovered from an adult who received the AZD1222 COVID-19 vaccine. The chain joins TRBV10-3 to TRBJ2-6; D not resolved. Here the CDR3 reads CAIRAGANVLTF. DNA for the CDR3: TGTGCCATCAGAGCAGGGGCCAACGTCCTGACTTTC.